These T cell receptor beta chains were read from a single sample in a study of blood T cell repertoires in COVID-19. Libraries were prepared by immunoSEQ multiplex PCR; TCRdb keeps only in-frame clonotypes and omits some of them. This table has about 86,000 clones, 82% appearing once. Source material: peripheral blood. The receptors stem from a woman of 80 years or more with acute or convalescent COVID-19. CDR3s include the opening cysteine and the closing phenylalanine or tryptophan. The D gene is left open where the match is weak. Clone size, where shown, is once, few, many, or a class for clones that have expanded.

d_call	v_call	j_call	clone_size	cdr3_nt	cdr3_aa
TRBD1	TRBV29-1	TRBJ1-1	.	TGCAGCGTTGGGACAGGGATCACTGAAGCTTTCTTT	CSVGTGITEAFF
.	TRBV5-4	TRBJ2-1	.	TGTGCCAGCAGCTTGAGGCCACCACGAGGAAATGAGCAGTTCTTC	CASSLRPPRGNEQFF
.	TRBV7-9	TRBJ1-4	.	TGTGCCAGCAGCCGCGGGACCGAAAAACTGTTTTTT	CASSRGTEKLFF
.	TRBV12-3/TRBV12-4	TRBJ1-5	.	TGTGCCAGCCGACGACAAGCCGATCAGCCCCAGCATTTT	CASRRQADQPQHF
TRBD1	TRBV3-1/TRBV3-2	TRBJ1-1	few	TGTGCCAGCAGCGCGACAGGGGGAGAGACTGAAGCTTTCTTT	CASSATGGETEAFF
.	TRBV11-2	TRBJ2-7	.	TGTGCCAGCAGCATTCTCTACGAGCAGTACTTC	CASSILYEQYF
.	TRBV29-1	TRBJ1-2	.	TGCAGCCCTCATCAGGGAACGGATGGCTACACCTTC	CSPHQGTDGYTF
.	TRBV6-5	TRBJ1-3	once	TGTGCCAGCAGTCGTACAGGGTCCGGAAACACCATATATTTT	CASSRTGSGNTIYF
TRBD1	TRBV7-8	TRBJ2-7	.	TGTGCCAGCAGCACAGGGACAGGGGAATACGAGCAGTACTTC	CASSTGTGEYEQYF
.	TRBV6-5	TRBJ2-1	.	TGTGCCAGCAGTACTCCCGACAGGTACAATGAGCAGTTCTTC	CASSTPDRYNEQFF
.	TRBV28	TRBJ1-6	.	TGTGCCAGCTGTGGACCAGGGTACTCACCCCTCCACTTT	CASCGPGYSPLHF
TRBD1	TRBV29-1	TRBJ2-1	.	TGCAGCGTTGAGGTGACAGGGGGCTACAATGAGCAGTTCTTC	CSVEVTGGYNEQFF
.	TRBV19	TRBJ1-4	.	TGTGCCAGTAGTATTGAGGGTCTCAGGCAAAAACTGTTTTTT	CASSIEGLRQKLFF
TRBD2	TRBV19	TRBJ2-7	.	TGTGCCAGTAGGAGACTAGCGGGGGCCTACGAGCAGTACTTC	CASRRLAGAYEQYF
.	TRBV11-2	TRBJ2-3	.	TGTGCCAGCAGCTTGGCGGGCGTAAGCACAGATACGCAGTATTTT	CASSLAGVSTDTQYF
TRBD2	TRBV29-1	TRBJ2-3	.	TGCAGCGTTGAAGGGACTAGCGGGGGCACAGATACGCAGTATTTT	CSVEGTSGGTDTQYF
TRBD2	TRBV6-5	TRBJ2-7	.	TGTGCCAGCAGTTACCGGCTAGCGGGGGGGTCCTACGAGCAGTACTTC	CASSYRLAGGSYEQYF
.	TRBV5-1	TRBJ1-4	.	TGCGCCAGCAGCTGGGGGACGGGAGCAACTAATGAAAAACTGTTTTTT	CASSWGTGATNEKLFF
.	TRBV5-4	TRBJ2-7	.	TGTGCCAGCAGCTTGCCGGGGGGCGGGGCCTACGAGCAGTACTTC	CASSLPGGGAYEQYF
.	TRBV5-5	TRBJ1-4	.	TGTGCCAGCAGCTTCTCGGACGGGGAGAGTGAAAAACTGTTTTTT	CASSFSDGESEKLFF
.	TRBV6-2/TRBV6-3	TRBJ2-2	once	TGTGCCAGCAGTTACTTGGTAGTACGGTTAAACACCGGGGAGCTGTTTTTT	CASSYLVVRLNTGELFF
.	TRBV19	TRBJ2-1	.	TGTGCCAGTAGTCCCCGTATTAGCGGAGATTTTAGGAATGAGCAGTTCTTC	CASSPRISGDFRNEQFF
TRBD2	TRBV11-1	TRBJ2-3	.	TGTGCCAGCAGCTCCTCGACTAGCGGGAGCGCAGATACGCAGTATTTT	CASSSSTSGSADTQYF
TRBD1	TRBV4-1	TRBJ1-2	.	TGCGCCAGCAGCCAACGCTCTGGGGACAGCTATGGCTACACCTTC	CASSQRSGDSYGYTF
TRBD2	TRBV19	TRBJ2-1	.	TGTGCCAGTATGAAAACTAGCGGATACAATGAGCAGTTCTTC	CASMKTSGYNEQFF
.	TRBV11-2	TRBJ2-5	.	TGTGCCAGCAGCTTCGGGTTACTCCAAGAGACCCAGTACTTC	CASSFGLLQETQYF
.	TRBV25-1	TRBJ1-2	.	TGTGCCAGCAGTCGAACGGGGGGCTATGGCTACACCTTC	CASSRTGGYGYTF
TRBD1	TRBV3-1/TRBV3-2	TRBJ1-2	.	TGTGCCAGCAGCCAAGATCTAACAGGGGGCGGCTACACCTTC	CASSQDLTGGGYTF
TRBD1	TRBV11-1	TRBJ2-3	once	TGTGCCAGCAGCCGGGACAGTACGCAGTATTTT	CASSRDSTQYF
.	TRBV19	TRBJ1-1	few	TGTGCCAGTAGTTTCTATCTTCAGGTCGGGAGCATGAACACTGAAGCTTTCTTT	CASSFYLQVGSMNTEAFF
TRBD1	TRBV5-1	TRBJ2-5	.	TGCGCCAGCAGCGCTGACAGGGTGTACGAGACCCAGTACTTC	CASSADRVYETQYF
TRBD2	TRBV10-1	TRBJ2-2	.	TGCGCCAGCAGTACCGGGACTAGCGGGAGTAGGGACACCGGGGAGCTGTTTTTT	CASSTGTSGSRDTGELFF
.	TRBV9	TRBJ2-5	.	TGTGCCAGCAGCGTAGGAGTTGAGGGTCAAGAGACCCAGTACTTC	CASSVGVEGQETQYF
.	TRBV5-4	TRBJ1-2	.	TGTGCCAGCAGCCCCGGGGACACGGCCACCTTCTATGGCTACACCTTC	CASSPGDTATFYGYTF
TRBD1	TRBV3-1/TRBV3-2	TRBJ2-4	.	TGTGCCAGCAGCCTTCCGGGACAGGGGAAAAACATTCAGTACTTC	CASSLPGQGKNIQYF
.	TRBV2	TRBJ2-7	.	TGTGCCAGCAGTGAAATGATAGGTGGGACACCGTACTTC	CASSEMIGGTPYF
TRBD1	TRBV11-1	TRBJ2-1	.	TGTGCCAGCACCTTGAGACAGGGGACCGCCTACAATGAGCAGTTCTTC	CASTLRQGTAYNEQFF
.	TRBV15	TRBJ1-2	.	TGTGCCACCAGCGGGGGGGCCCTCTATGGCTACACCTTC	CATSGGALYGYTF
.	TRBV5-6	TRBJ2-2	few	TGTGCCAGCAGCTTGCAGCGCACGAACACCGGGGAGCTGTTTTTT	CASSLQRTNTGELFF
.	TRBV5-4	TRBJ2-3	.	TGTGCCAGCAGCTTGGGGGGGGAGGCAGATACGCAGTATTTT	CASSLGGEADTQYF
.	TRBV7-8	TRBJ1-5	few	TGTGCCAGCAGCTTAGAACGAGGCAATCAGCCCCAGCATTTT	CASSLERGNQPQHF
TRBD2	TRBV28	TRBJ2-1	.	TGTGCCAGCAGTCTTCGGACTAGCGGGACCTACAATGAGCAGTTCTTC	CASSLRTSGTYNEQFF
TRBD1	TRBV28	TRBJ1-2	.	TGTGCCAGCAGTACCCTGGGACAGGCGGGCATAGGTGGCTACACCTTC	CASSTLGQAGIGGYTF
.	TRBV5-1	TRBJ2-2	.	TGCGCCAGCACTGAGGAGGGGTTCGCCGGGGAGCTGTTTTTT	CASTEEGFAGELFF
TRBD2	TRBV7-9	TRBJ2-5	.	TGTGCCAGCAGCCGTGACGGGAGGGAGGGCCTCGAGACCCAGTACTTC	CASSRDGREGLETQYF
TRBD2	TRBV5-1	TRBJ2-5	.	TGCGCCAGCAGCTTGGGTAGCGGGGGGGCCGGAGAGACCCAGTACTTC	CASSLGSGGAGETQYF
TRBD2	TRBV28	TRBJ2-1	.	TGTGCCAGCAGCACGACTAGCGGGAGTTGGAATGAGCAGTTCTTC	CASSTTSGSWNEQFF
TRBD2	TRBV28	TRBJ2-1	.	TGTGCCAGCAGTTCGCCCGTACTAGCGGGCAAGGGGAATGAGCAGTTCTTC	CASSSPVLAGKGNEQFF
TRBD1	TRBV5-3	TRBJ2-1	.	TGTGCCAGAAGCTTATCGGGACAGGGGGCCGTCAATGAGCAGTTCTTC	CARSLSGQGAVNEQFF
.	TRBV12-3/TRBV12-4	TRBJ2-1	.	TGTGCCAGCAGTCCCGTAGGGGATGAGCAGTTCTTC	CASSPVGDEQFF
TRBD2	TRBV3-1/TRBV3-2	TRBJ2-7	.	TGTGCCAGCAGCCTAGCGGGAGGGCCTATCTACGAGCAGTACTTC	CASSLAGGPIYEQYF
.	TRBV6-5	TRBJ1-2	few	TGTGCCAGCAGCCCCACAACGGGTCGGTATGGCTACACCTTC	CASSPTTGRYGYTF
.	TRBV6-5	TRBJ2-1	.	TGTGCCAGCCACTCCTACAATGAGCAGTTCTTC	CASHSYNEQFF
.	TRBV19	TRBJ2-5	few	TGTGCCAGTAGTATAAGGGAATGGGGGACATCGGACGAGACCCAGTACTTC	CASSIREWGTSDETQYF